One and the same sample provided the 31 T cell receptor beta chains below, sequenced in a study of blood T cell repertoires in COVID-19. Produced via immunoSEQ multiplex PCR; TCRdb's table is partial and in-frame only. This table has fewer than 150,000 clones, roughly 80% appearing once. The sample consisted of peripheral blood. These receptors were collected from a man aged 70 or older with acute or convalescent COVID-19.

This chain connects TRBV5-1 to TRBJ2-7; D gene uncertain. Germline V gene data show CDR1 as SGHRS and CDR2 as YFSETQ. The V gene lost 3 bases and the J gene lost 4 bases, with 5 bases spanning the gap. The CDR3 covers 11 residues. The CDR3: CASSSNYEQYF. DNA for the CDR3: TGCGCCAGCAGCTCCAATTACGAGCAGTACTTC.

V gene TRBV3-1 (or the pseudogene TRBV3-2) combines with J gene TRBJ1-5, with 7 bases matching TRBD1. CDR1 and CDR2 (germline): LGHDT, YNNKEL (reference sequence). V was pared by 3 bases and J by 5 bases, with 4 bases of the junction left unmatched. The CDR3 contains 14 residues. CDR3 loop: CASSQTGLHQPQHF. As DNA, the CDR3 is TGTGCCAGCAGCCAGACAGGGTTGCATCAGCCCCAGCATTTT.

CDR3 in amino acids: CASSFPSTGKGLVDTEAFF. Written as DNA, the CDR3 is TGTGCCAGCAGCTTCCCGTCGACAGGGAAAGGTTTAGTGGACACTGAAGCTTTCTTT. This chain links TRBV7-9 with TRBJ1-1; 7 bases fit TRBD1. The CDR3 length is 19 residues. Looked up from germline, CDR1 is SEHNR and CDR2 is FQNEAQ (reference sequence). Trimming removed 3 bases from V and 3 bases from J; junction bases left unmatched: 19.

This rearrangement joins TRBV6-5 to TRBJ1-3, with unresolved D. There are 14 residues in the CDR3. V shed 6 bases and J shed 0 bases, with 9 bases lying between them. CDR1 and CDR2 from the germline V gene are MNHEY and SVGAGI. Here the CDR3 DNA reads TGTGCCAGCAGCCGGTTCGGCTCTGGAAACACCATATATTTT. Translating gives CASSRFGSGNTIYF.

V gene TRBV11-3 combines with J gene TRBJ2-1, with 10 nucleotides matching TRBD2. The CDR3 contains 14 residues. The V gene's germline CDR1 is SGHNT and CDR2 YENEEA. The V and J ends lost 5 bases and 9 bases, in that order; junction bases with no gene match: 7. The CDR3 DNA reads as TGTGCCAGCAGCCAGACTAGCGGGTCCGGTGAGCAGTTCTTC. It is translated as CASSQTSGSGEQFF.

The genes are TRBV4-1 and TRBJ1-1; D is undetermined. This CDR3 is built from 13 residues. Germline assignment: CDR1 MGHRA and CDR2 YSYEKL. Trimming took 8 bases from V and 1 from J, leaving 11 bases between them. CDR3 nucleotides: TGCGCCAGCGCTCGGTTGCGGAACACTGAAGCTTTCTTT. This gives the protein CASARLRNTEAFF.

The chain employs TRBV5-6 and TRBJ2-7; TRBD2 matches 14 bases. Germline V gives CDR1 SGHDT, CDR2 YYEEEE. There are 15 residues in the CDR3. Trimming at V came to 1 base and at J to 7 bases, leaving 4 bases not matched to a gene. The CDR3 DNA follows: TGTGCCAGCAGCTTGTGGGGACTAGCGGGAGATGAGCAGTACTTC. It is translated as CASSLWGLAGDEQYF.

V gene TRBV7-9 combines with J gene TRBJ2-3; D not resolved. The CDR3 consists of 13 residues. CDR1 and CDR2 from the germline V gene are SEHNR and FQNEAQ (reference sequence). The ends were cut back, 5 bases at V and 6 bases at J, with 12 bases in the middle. CDR3 in DNA: TGTGCCAGCAGCCTAAGACTGATGGATACGCAGTATTTT. It encodes CASSLRLMDTQYF.

V and J are TRBV5-1 and TRBJ1-3; D not certain. Germline CDR1 and CDR2: SGHRS and YFSETQ. The CDR3 consists of 16 residues. The ends were cut back, 0 bases at V and 0 bases at J, with 10 bases in the middle. The CDR3 DNA is TGCGCCAGCAGCTTGGCCGGGGTGAGCTCTGGAAACACCATATATTTT. Its protein is CASSLAGVSSGNTIYF.

This sequence joins TRBV7-8 and TRBJ2-1; TRBD2 agrees at 8 bases. The CDR3 has 16 amino acids. Germline lookup yields CDR1 SGHVS and CDR2 FQNEAQ. Trimming took 1 base from V and 7 from J; bases not matched to a gene: 9. The CDR3 coding sequence is TGTGCCAGCAGCTTAGATGGTCTAGCGGGCTGGAATGAGCAGTTCTTC. It translates to CASSLDGLAGWNEQFF. Variable domain in full (rest from reference TRBV7-8 and TRBJ2-1): GAGVSQSPRYKVAKRGQDVALRCDPISGHVSLFWYQQALGQGPEFLTYFQNEAQLDKSGLPSDRFFAERPEGSVSTLKIQRTQQEDSAVYLCASSLDGLAGWNEQFFGPGTRLTVL.

The rearrangement joins TRBV12-3 or TRBV12-4 to TRBJ2-7; D not resolved. Trimming took 5 bases from V and 5 from J, leaving 7 bases between them. This CDR3 contains 11 residues. In DNA form, the CDR3 reads TGTGCCAGCAGTATCGCGGACGAGCAGTACTTC. This codes for CASSIADEQYF.

This chain links TRBV30 with TRBJ2-3; D gene uncertain. Germline CDR1 reads GTSNPN; CDR2 reads SVGIG (reference sequence). Trimming removed 2 bases from V and 7 bases from J, with 10 bases in between. The CDR3 is 12 amino acids. In DNA, the CDR3 is TGTGCCTGGAGTTCCGTAGCAAATACGCAGTATTTT. It yields the protein CAWSSVANTQYF.

This chain links TRBV11-2 with TRBJ1-2; D gene unclear. Per the germline V gene, CDR1 is SGHAT and CDR2 is FQNNGV. V lost 1 base to trimming and J lost 0 bases, with 9 bases between them. The CDR3 sequence is 15 residues long. The CDR3 DNA sequence: TGTGCCAGCAGCTTAGGTTCAGGTCCTAACTATGGCTACACCTTC. Its translation is CASSLGSGPNYGYTF.

The chain links TRBV2 to TRBJ2-1, with TRBD2 identical over 11 bases. V lost 3 bases to trimming and J lost 8 bases; unmatched junction nucleotides: 24. This CDR3 region has 21 residues. Germline CDR1 SNHLY, CDR2 FYNNEI. DNA of the CDR3: TGTGCCAGCAGTGACGGCAGGGTGGTAGCGGGAGGGCCGAGGTTCGCACATGAGCAGTTCTTC. It specifies CASSDGRVVAGGPRFAHEQFF. Filled out from reference TRBV2 and TRBJ2-1, the complete variable domain reads EPEVTQTPSHQVTQMGQEVILRCVPISNHLYFYWYRQILGQKVEFLVSFYNNEISEKSEIFDDQFSVERPDGSNFTLKIRSTKLEDSAMYFCASSDGRVVAGGPRFAHEQFFGPGTRLTVL.

The genes are TRBV18 and TRBJ2-3; tentative D call: TRBD2 (5 bases). The CDR3 length is 15 residues. CDR1 is KGHSH, CDR2 LQKENI, per germline. V lost 4 bases to trimming and J lost 2 bases, with 13 bases between them. CDR3 residues: CASSQRAPATDTQYF. Written as DNA, the CDR3 is TGTGCCAGCTCACAGAGGGCCCCGGCCACAGATACGCAGTATTTT.

The chain links TRBV28 to TRBJ2-7, with 7 bases identical to TRBD1. Per the germline V gene, CDR1 is MDHEN and CDR2 is SYDVKM. J was trimmed by 4 bases and V by 7 bases; bases with no gene match: 7. CDR3 length equals 13 residues. The CDR3 DNA sequence: TGTGCCAGCACCTCCGGGACAGCGTACGAGCAGTACTTC. It encodes CASTSGTAYEQYF.

The chain links TRBV5-4 to TRBJ2-7; the D gene is possibly TRBD1 (6 bases). Per germline, CDR1 SGHNT and CDR2 YYREEE (reference sequence). The CDR3 totals 14 residues. V lost 7 bases, J lost 2 bases, and 16 bases lay in between. CDR3 residues: CASAIQGRAYEQYF. CDR3 sequence (DNA): TGTGCCAGCGCAATACAGGGCAGGGCCTACGAGCAGTACTTC. Together with reference TRBV5-4 and TRBJ2-7, the CDR3 gives the full variable domain: ETGVTQSPTHLIKTRGQQVTLRCSSQSGHNTVSWYQQALGQGPQFIFQYYREEENGRGNFPPRFSGLQFPNYSSELNVNALELDDSALYLCASAIQGRAYEQYFGPGTRLTVT.

The chain joins TRBV20-1 to TRBJ2-1, with D unclear. Germline V gene data show CDR1 as DFQATT and CDR2 as SNEGSKA (reference sequence). The CDR3 sequence is 12 residues long. The V gene lost 3 bases and the J gene lost 7 bases, with 10 bases spanning the gap. CDR3 coding DNA: TGCAGTGCTAGTCCCCTTAGTAATGAGCAGTTCTTC. Encoded protein: CSASPLSNEQFF.

The chain couples TRBV4-1 to TRBJ2-2; 7 bases fit TRBD1. Germline lookup yields CDR1 MGHRA and CDR2 YSYEKL. Trimming cost V 0 bases and J 5 bases; bases outside gene matches: 3. This CDR3 is built from 15 residues. CDR3 protein: CASSQEQGRTGELFF. The CDR3 bases are TGCGCCAGCAGCCAAGAACAGGGGCGTACCGGGGAGCTGTTTTTT.

This clone was counted once. The chain joins TRBV19 to TRBJ1-2; TRBD1 is a possible D gene (6 bases). The V gene's germline CDR1 is LNHDA and CDR2 SQIVND (reference sequence). The CDR3 has 15 amino acids. Deletions cut 5 bases from V and 3 bases from J, with 16 bases between. CDR3 in DNA: TGTGCCAGTAGTCCACAGGGCGGCGGGTACTATGGCTACACCTTC. It specifies CASSPQGGGYYGYTF.

CDR3 in amino acids: CASSRPSSAGGYEQYF. In DNA, the CDR3 is TGTGCCAGCAGCAGACCGAGCAGCGCAGGAGGCTACGAGCAGTACTTC. The chain uses TRBV11-2 and TRBJ2-7; D is perhaps TRBD2 (5 bases). Trimming removed 5 bases at V and 3 bases at J, with 20 bases between. This CDR3 spans 16 amino acids. Germline V gene lookup returns CDR1 SGHAT and CDR2 FQNNGV. Filled out from reference TRBV11-2 and TRBJ2-7, the complete variable domain reads EAGVAQSPRYKIIEKRQSVAFWCNPISGHATLYWYQQILGQGPKLLIQFQNNGVVDDSQLPKDRFSAERLKGVDSTLKIQPAKLEDSAVYLCASSRPSSAGGYEQYFGPGTRLTVT.

The J gene is TRBJ1-5, the V gene TRBV18, with TRBD1 identical over 10 bases. The CDR3 contains 13 residues. J gave up 8 bases and V 6 bases, and 4 bases lay outside the gene matches. CDR1 and CDR2 from the germline V gene are KGHSH and LQKENI. CDR3 sequence (DNA): TGTGCCAGCTCCGGGGACAGGGGCGAGCCCCAGCATTTT. Translating it yields CASSGDRGEPQHF.

J is TRBJ2-4 and V is TRBV11-2, with D hard to call. This CDR3 comprises 15 residues. Trimming left V 6 bases short and J 0 bases short, with 12 bases between. Germline V gives CDR1 SGHAT, CDR2 FQNNGV. The CDR3 bases are TGTGCCAGCAGTCGTGCAGCGATAGCCAAAAACATTCAGTACTTC. This codes for CASSRAAIAKNIQYF.

V usage is TRBV7-9 and J usage is TRBJ1-4; 11 nucleotides match TRBD1. The germline V gene encodes CDR1 SEHNR and CDR2 FQNEAQ (reference sequence). This CDR3 comprises 17 residues. Trimming cost V 3 bases and J 2 bases; bases outside gene matches: 5. The CDR3 bases are TGTGCCAGCAGCTTTGGACAGGGGGCGCCCACTAATGAAAAACTGTTTTTT. This encodes CASSFGQGAPTNEKLFF.

The chain uses TRBV19 and TRBJ2-3; 7 bases map to TRBD2. Trimming at V came to 9 bases and at J to 0 bases, leaving 3 bases not matched to a gene. The CDR3 has 13 residues. CDR1 and CDR2 (germline): LNHDA, SQIVND (reference sequence). The CDR3 nucleotides are TGTGCCAGCTCTAGCGGTAGCACAGATACGCAGTATTTT. This sequence encodes CASSSGSTDTQYF. Full variable domain (remainder filled in from reference TRBV19 and TRBJ2-3): DGGITQSPKYLFRKEGQNVTLSCEQNLNHDAMYWYRQDPGQGLRLIYYSQIVNDFQKGDIAEGYSVSREKKESFPLTVTSAQKNPTAFYLCASSSGSTDTQYFGPGTRLTVL.

This clone was picked up a small number of times. The gene calls are TRBV4-2 and TRBJ1-3; unclear D gene. From germline, CDR1 is LGHNA and CDR2 YNFKEQ. Trimming left V 3 bases short and J 3 bases short, with 3 bases between. The CDR3 extends over 12 amino acids. This CDR3 reads CASSQSGNTIYF. For the CDR3, the DNA is TGTGCCAGCAGCCAGAGTGGAAACACCATATATTTT.

The rearrangement links TRBV7-2 to TRBJ1-5, with TRBD1 as a possible D gene (6 bases). Deletions cut 3 bases from V and 4 bases from J, with 7 bases between. Germline lookup yields CDR1 SGHTA and CDR2 FQGNSA. This CDR3 is 13 amino acids long. CDR3 region: CASSFQGNQPQHF. DNA of the CDR3: TGTGCCAGCAGCTTCCAGGGGAATCAGCCCCAGCATTTT.

The V gene is TRBV3-1 (or the pseudogene TRBV3-2), the J gene TRBJ1-2, with D unclear. The CDR3 consists of 14 residues. Germline V gives CDR1 LGHDT, CDR2 YNNKEL (reference sequence). The V end lost 3 bases, the J end lost 4 bases, and 12 bases lay between the germline ends. CDR3 loop: CASSHSGAGYGYTF. The CDR3 DNA reads as TGTGCCAGCAGCCACTCGGGCGCGGGCTATGGCTACACCTTC.

J is TRBJ1-2 and V is TRBV25-1; D ambiguous. This CDR3 region has 16 residues. The V gene lost 2 bases and the J gene lost 0 bases, with 13 bases spanning the gap. Germline CDR1 and CDR2: MGHDK and SYGVNS. The CDR3 region is CASSEGPSTANYGYTF. The DNA of the CDR3 is TGTGCCAGCAGTGAAGGGCCGTCCACAGCTAACTATGGCTACACCTTC.

This chain uses TRBV6-5 with TRBJ2-7; tentatively, D is TRBD1 (5 bases). Trimming pared 6 bases from V and 1 base from J, leaving 10 bases between. Germline CDR1 MNHEY, CDR2 SVGAGI. The CDR3 has 13 residues. The CDR3 region has the DNA TGTGCCAGCAGAAGGGCAGGGTCCTACGAGCAGTACTTC. Its translation is CASRRAGSYEQYF.

This chain links TRBV5-1 with TRBJ2-7; 7 bases are a match to TRBD2. Germline CDR1 and CDR2: SGHRS and YFSETQ. V gave up 0 bases and J gave up 6 bases; unmatched junction bases: 9. The CDR3 runs to 15 residues. CDR3 sequence (DNA): TGCGCCAGCAGCTTGGTTGGCGGGCGGGAGAGCGAGCAGTACTTC. It translates to CASSLVGGRESEQYF.